These 30 T cell receptor beta chains came from one sample sequenced in a study of T cells in Graves' hyperthyroidism and ophthalmopathy. Amplified TCR beta CDR3 regions came from RNA transcripts. First-round RT-PCR targeting the TCR CDR3 was performed with the HTBI primer set. Each CDR3 protein is one row after TCRdb ran MiXCR on the multiplex PCR reads. This table holds about 420,000 distinct CDR3 sequences, roughly 14% found once. The sample consisted of blood. Receptors originate from a woman aged 18-29 years with Graves' hyperthyroidism.

The V gene is TRBV6-6, the J gene TRBJ1-4; D is undetermined. The ends were cut back, 0 bases at V and 4 bases at J, with 6 bases in the middle. CDR3 length: 14 residues. The germline V gene has CDR1 MNHNY and CDR2 SVGAGI (reference sequence). The CDR3, as DNA: TGTGCCAGCAGTTACTCGAGCAATAATGAAAAACTGTTTTTT. This gives the protein CASSYSSNNEKLFF.

This clonotype was counted at least ten times. The chain recombines TRBV2 with TRBJ2-3, with 13 positions matching TRBD2. The CDR3 length is 15 residues. V shed 7 bases, J shed 8 bases, and the junction held 9 bases outside the gene matches. Germline V gives CDR1 SNHLY, CDR2 FYNNEI. CDR3 sequence reads: CASMRLAGGSGTQYF. The CDR3 DNA is TGTGCCAGCATGCGACTAGCGGGGGGCTCGGGTACGCAGTATTTT.

This clonotype was recorded at least ten times. The chain employs TRBV5-1 and TRBJ2-7, with a possible D match to TRBD2 (5 bases). V was cut by 5 bases and J by 2 bases, with 14 bases left in between. CDR3 length: 14 residues. CDR1 and CDR2 from the germline V gene are SGHRS and YFSETQ. The CDR3 nucleotides read TGCGCCAGCAGGAGGAGAGAGGGAACCTACGAGCAGTACTTC. Its translation is CASRRREGTYEQYF.

This clonotype was observed at least ten times. The chain has TRBV6-1 and TRBJ2-1; 8 nucleotides line up with TRBD2. From germline, CDR1 is MNHNS and CDR2 SASEGT. V shed 5 bases, J shed 9 bases, and the junction held 9 bases outside the gene matches. CDR3 length: 14 amino acids. CDR3 DNA sequence: TGTGCCAGCAGTACCGGGACTAGGAACACTGAGCAGTTCTTC. Translation gives CASSTGTRNTEQFF.

The J gene is TRBJ1-4, the V gene TRBV7-9; D is uncertain. The germline gives CDR1 SEHNR, CDR2 FQNEAQ (reference sequence). The CDR3 is made up of 13 amino acids. Trimming stripped 2 bases from V and 8 bases from J, with 9 bases between. In DNA, the CDR3 is TGTGCCAGCAGCTTATCCATGGAGGAAAAACTGTTTTTT. It is translated as CASSLSMEEKLFF.

This clonotype was seen at least ten times. The J gene is TRBJ1-5, the V gene TRBV20-1; no clear D. Germline CDR1 and CDR2: DFQATT and SNEGSKA (reference sequence). With 6 bases removed from V and 0 bases from J, the gap between germline ends came to 15 bases. This CDR3 has 15 residues. The CDR3 nucleotides are TGCAGTGCCCCTCATGCCGGGAATAGCAATCAGCCCCAGCATTTT. Protein product: CSAPHAGNSNQPQHF.

There are many counts of this clonotype. The V and J genes are TRBV5-1 and TRBJ2-7; 8 nucleotides line up with TRBD1. The J segment lost 5 bases and the V segment lost 2 bases, leaving 6 bases of the junction unmatched. The CDR3 totals 14 residues. CDR1 and CDR2 from the germline V gene are SGHRS and YFSETQ. The CDR3 sequence is CASSFQTGVNEQYF. In DNA, the CDR3 is TGCGCCAGCAGCTTCCAGACAGGGGTGAACGAGCAGTACTTC.

This clonotype occurred many times. V usage is TRBV11-1 and J usage is TRBJ2-7, with D possibly TRBD2 on 7 matching bases. Trimming took 0 bases from V and 7 from J, leaving 19 bases between them. The CDR3 spans 16 residues. In germline, CDR1 is SGHAT, CDR2 FQDESV (reference sequence). The CDR3 loop is CASSLARSAGAKEQYF. In nucleotides, the CDR3 is TGTGCCAGCAGCTTAGCCCGGTCTGCGGGGGCGAAGGAGCAGTACTTC.

This rearrangement joins TRBV20-1 to TRBJ1-2; TRBD1 matches at 8 bases. After removal of 0 bases from V and 8 bases from J, the junction contained 8 bases not matched to a gene. The CDR3 extends over 14 amino acids. The germline gives CDR1 DFQATT, CDR2 SNEGSKA (reference sequence). The CDR3 bases are TGCAGTGCTAGAGATCGGGCAGGGGGCAAGGGCTACACCTTC. Translating it yields CSARDRAGGKGYTF.

The rearrangement uses TRBV6-2 or TRBV6-3 and TRBJ1-5; D call uncertain. V dropped 5 bases and J dropped 3 bases, with 14 bases sitting between them. This CDR3 is 15 amino acids long. Germline V gene lookup returns CDR1 MNHEY and CDR2 SVGEGT. CDR3 loop: CASSPGPTFNQPQHF. CDR3 nucleotides: TGTGCCAGCAGTCCGGGTCCTACCTTCAATCAGCCCCAGCATTTT.

This clonotype showed up many times. The rearrangement uses TRBV29-1 and TRBJ2-7, with D tentatively TRBD2 (5 bases). The V end lost 4 bases, the J end lost 3 bases, and 13 bases lay between the germline ends. This CDR3 region has 13 residues. From germline, CDR1 is SQVTM and CDR2 ANQGSEA. The CDR3 DNA follows: TGCAGCGTTGCTCCGGGGATAAACTACGAGCAGTACTTC. This codes for CSVAPGINYEQYF.

The chain joins TRBV5-1 to TRBJ2-7; 9 nucleotides line up with TRBD1. The germline V gene encodes CDR1 SGHRS and CDR2 YFSETQ. V trimming: 7 bases; J trimming: 3 bases; junction bases outside the gene matches: 11. The CDR3 runs to 15 residues. The CDR3 sequence: CASSHRGLLIYEQYF. In nucleotides, the CDR3 is TGCGCCAGCTCCCACAGGGGGCTTTTAATCTACGAGCAGTACTTC.

This clonotype appeared many times. This chain connects TRBV28 to TRBJ2-5; maybe TRBD1 (6 bases). Deletions cut 4 bases from V and 5 bases from J, with 17 bases between. Germline assignment: CDR1 MDHEN and CDR2 SYDVKM. The CDR3 covers 15 residues. The CDR3 DNA sequence: TGTGCCAGCAGTTCCTTCAGGGGCCGTATGGAGACCCAGTACTTC. This codes for CASSSFRGRMETQYF.

The CDR3 nucleotides are TGTGCCAGCTCCCTGCTAGCGGGTCCCTACGAGCAGTACTTC. Its translation is CASSLLAGPYEQYF. The rearrangement links TRBV6-1 to TRBJ2-7; 8 nucleotides line up with TRBD2. V was pared by 8 bases and J by 2 bases, with 8 bases of the junction left unmatched. The CDR3 extends over 14 amino acids. Per germline, CDR1 MNHNS and CDR2 SASEGT.

This clonotype was seen a few times. The rearrangement links TRBV5-6 to TRBJ2-2, with TRBD1 as a possible D gene (6 bases). The CDR3 consists of 17 residues. Germline-derived CDR1 and CDR2 are SGHDT and YYEEEE. V was pared by 0 bases and J by 0 bases, with 12 bases between. For the CDR3, the DNA is TGTGCCAGCAGCTTGGGCCACAGGGTATCGAACACCGGGGAGCTGTTTTTT. Amino acids: CASSLGHRVSNTGELFF.

This clonotype was counted many times. This sequence joins TRBV12-3 or TRBV12-4 and TRBJ2-1; 9 positions agree with TRBD1. CDR3 length: 16 amino acids. J lost 6 bases, V lost 3 bases, and 9 bases had no gene match. The CDR3 DNA follows: TGTGCCAGCAGTTTTTACAGGACAGGGGATATCAATGAGCAGTTCTTC. Residues: CASSFYRTGDINEQFF.

This clonotype has only a few counts. The V gene is TRBV12-3 or TRBV12-4, the J gene TRBJ2-1, with 9 nucleotides matching TRBD2. V shed 1 base and J 0 bases; nucleotides not matched to a gene: 4. The CDR3 has 17 residues. The CDR3 DNA reads TGTGCCAGCAGTTTAGGCCTAGCGGGATTCTCCTACAATGAGCAGTTCTTC. Residues: CASSLGLAGFSYNEQFF.

The chain employs TRBV11-3 and TRBJ2-2, with a weak D call TRBD2 (6 bases). Trimming cost V 5 bases and J 4 bases, with 8 bases left between them. This CDR3 has 13 amino acids. CDR1 SGHNT and CDR2 YENEEA come from the germline V gene. DNA for the CDR3: TGTGCCAGCAGCGCGGGGTCCACCGGGGAGCTGTTTTTT. Encoded protein: CASSAGSTGELFF.

The chain recombines TRBV15 with TRBJ1-1; 9 nucleotides line up with TRBD1. Germline values: CDR1 LNHNV, CDR2 YYDKDF (reference sequence). This CDR3 region has 17 residues. The J segment lost 5 bases and the V segment lost 2 bases, leaving 12 bases of the junction unmatched. The CDR3 here is CATSRQGPGTGQTEAFF. The DNA for the CDR3 is TGTGCCACCAGCAGACAGGGCCCCGGGACAGGGCAGACTGAAGCTTTCTTT.

In its sample, this clonotype was seen many times. The chain combines TRBV18 with TRBJ1-2, with D unclear. CDR3 size: 12 residues. V lost 2 bases to trimming and J lost 6 bases, with 7 bases between them. Germline lookup yields CDR1 KGHSH and CDR2 LQKENI. CDR3: CASSPRADGYTF. CDR3 in DNA: TGTGCCAGCTCACCAAGGGCCGATGGCTACACCTTC.

This chain links TRBV11-2 with TRBJ1-5; 12 positions agree with TRBD1. Germline CDR1 SGHAT, CDR2 FQNNGV. The CDR3 sequence is 15 residues long. The J segment lost 4 bases and the V segment lost 5 bases, leaving 3 bases of the junction unmatched. For the CDR3, the DNA is TGTGCCAGCAGCCAGGGACAGGGGGCAAATCAGCCCCAGCATTTT. Its translation is CASSQGQGANQPQHF.

On this clonotype: Its ends do not fully match the called genes, so a read error is possible. This chain joins TRBV27 and TRBJ2-2; D is unresolved. CDR1 and CDR2 (germline): MNHEY, SMNVEV (reference sequence). CDR3 length: 14 amino acids. CDR3 residues: CVSSLTFGTGELFF. The CDR3 DNA reads as TGTGTCAGCAGTTTGACATTCGGCACCGGGGAGCTGTTTTTT.

This clonotype was detected only a few times. The rearrangement links TRBV9 to TRBJ1-1; possible D gene TRBD1, 6 bases. V was cut by 2 bases and J by 0 bases, with 11 bases left in between. From germline, CDR1 is SGDLS and CDR2 YYNGEE. The CDR3 loop spans 15 amino acids. The CDR3 loop reads CASSVGAGMNTEAFF. The CDR3 region has the DNA TGTGCCAGCAGCGTGGGGGCAGGGATGAACACTGAAGCTTTCTTT.

This chain uses TRBV6-2 or TRBV6-3 with TRBJ1-5; D is unresolved. Per germline, CDR1 MNHEY and CDR2 SVGEGT. The CDR3 spans 13 residues. Trimming removed 8 bases from V and 9 bases from J, with 17 bases in between. The CDR3 region is CASRLPFGRPQHF. CDR3 sequence (DNA): TGTGCCAGCCGATTGCCCTTCGGTCGGCCCCAGCATTTT.

The rearrangement joins TRBV10-3 to TRBJ1-5, with TRBD1 matching over 12 bases. This CDR3 has 15 residues. V gave up 10 bases and J gave up 4 bases; unmatched junction bases: 8. Germline CDR1 is ENHRY and CDR2 is SYGVKD. CDR3 DNA: TGTGCCACGAGCCGGGACAGGGGGCTTAATCAGCCCCAGCATTTT. Protein: CATSRDRGLNQPQHF.

This clonotype came up many times. The rearrangement uses TRBV20-1 and TRBJ1-1, with TRBD1 matching 8 bases. Germline V gene lookup returns CDR1 DFQATT and CDR2 SNEGSKA (reference sequence). The ends lost 6 bases at V and 5 bases at J; junction bases unmatched: 14. The CDR3 is made up of 15 amino acids. The CDR3 bases are TGCAGTGCGGAGAGGGTGGACAGGGAATCAACTGAAGCTTTCTTT. Translated: CSAERVDRESTEAFF.

This clonotype has a handful of counts. As the CDR3 is not closed by the conserved phenylalanine or tryptophan, this likely results from a read error. The V and J genes are TRBV18 and TRBJ2-5; D gene ambiguous. Per germline, CDR1 KGHSH and CDR2 LQKENI. V shed 4 bases and J shed 3 bases, with 3 bases lying between them. This CDR3 comprises 11 residues. CDR3 protein: CASSREETQYL. The CDR3 DNA reads TGTGCCAGCTCACGGGAAGAGACCCAGTACCTC.

This clonotype has at least ten counts. J is TRBJ1-4 and V is TRBV2; no clear D. Germline assignment: CDR1 SNHLY and CDR2 FYNNEI. V was trimmed by 4 bases and J by 3 bases, leaving 9 bases between them. This CDR3 spans 14 amino acids. The CDR3 is CASSVERANEKLFF. As DNA, the CDR3 is TGTGCCAGCAGTGTGGAGCGCGCTAATGAAAAACTGTTTTTT. The full variable domain, completed using reference TRBV2 and TRBJ1-4, is EPEVTQTPSHQVTQMGQEVILRCVPISNHLYFYWYRQILGQKVEFLVSFYNNEISEKSEIFDDQFSVERPDGSNFTLKIRSTKLEDSAMYFCASSVERANEKLFFGSGTQLSVL.

This clonotype came up a few times. The rearrangement uses TRBV14 and TRBJ1-3; unclear D gene. CDR1 is SGHDN, CDR2 FVKESK, per germline. Trimming cost V 4 bases and J 0 bases, with 7 bases left between them. This CDR3 is 14 amino acids long. This chain's CDR3 is CASSPIASGNTIYF. DNA for the CDR3: TGTGCCAGCAGCCCCATCGCCTCTGGAAACACCATATATTTT. The full variable domain, with the rest looked up from reference TRBV14 and TRBJ1-3, is EAGVTQFPSHSVIEKGQTVTLRCDPISGHDNLYWYRRVMGKEIKFLLHFVKESKQDESGMPNNRFLAERTGGTYSTLKVQPAELEDSGVYFCASSPIASGNTIYFGEGSWLTVV.

This clonotype has ten or more counts. This chain links TRBV7-2 with TRBJ1-1; D is uncertain. V dropped 5 bases and J dropped 4 bases, with 14 bases sitting between them. Germline-derived CDR1 and CDR2 are SGHTA and FQGNSA. The length of the CDR3 is 14 residues. The CDR3 region has the DNA TGTGCCAGCAGCCCCGGAGTTCGGGGCACTGAAGCTTTCTTT. It encodes CASSPGVRGTEAFF.